The clone carrying this TCR beta chain was observed at least ten times. Its antigen is still unknown. The entry originates in a study of regulatory T cells in long-lasting Graves disease. Study results and limitations: Under persistent disease, TRBV28, TRBJ1-2 and TRBJ2-5 were used preferentially. Relative to newly diagnosed Graves' patients, persistent ones had lower TCR diversity. No thyroid tissue was studied; the work used peripheral blood only.

This sample's time point: persistent/refractory GD, antithyroid drugs over 5 years with positive TRAb. PBMCs were the source of the RNA used for TCR sequencing. Patients were enrolled at an endocrinology department in Xi'an, China. In building TCR beta libraries, iRepertoire HTBI primers were used together with Arm-PCR of CDR3 regions. TCRdb passed the multiplex PCR reads through MiXCR, listing each CDR3 protein once. Among about 420,000 distinct CDR3 sequences listed, 23% were seen once. CDR1 and CDR2 from the germline V gene are SNHLY and FYNNEI. The V gene lost 7 bases and the J gene lost 2 bases, with 17 bases spanning the gap. The CDR3 sequence is 15 residues long.

The sequence was collected from a female donor with Graves disease. The starting material was peripheral blood mononuclear cells (PBMCs), obtained when the disease was refractory, from a patient treated with antithyroid drugs. V and J are TRBV2 and TRBJ1-2; maybe TRBD1 (6 bases). The DNA for the CDR3 is TGTGCCAGCACCGACCCCCGCACAGGGAACTATGGCTACACCTTC. It yields the protein CASTDPRTGNYGYTF.